Below, 17 T cell receptor beta chains from the same sample are listed, as sequenced in a study of naive and memory T cell subsets. An equimolar mix of two oligonucleotides served as the beta constant-region primer for TRBC1 and TRBC2. TCRdb itself ran the UMI-ligation and nested PCR reads through MiXCR, one entry per CDR3 protein. In the table there are 120,000 to 150,000 distinct CDR3 sequences, over 15% of which are singletons. The sequencing input was naive CD4+ T cells from blood. The receptors originated from a human donor in good health.

The genes are TRBV5-1 and TRBJ2-5; D uncertain. The CDR3 is 14 residues long. The V end lost 4 bases, the J end lost 1 base, and 11 bases lay between the germline ends. Per germline, CDR1 SGHRS and CDR2 YFSETQ. CDR3 sequence reads: CASSKDPPQETQYF. In DNA form, the CDR3 reads TGCGCCAGCAGCAAGGACCCACCCCAAGAGACCCAGTACTTC.

V usage is TRBV7-9 and J usage is TRBJ1-2; perhaps TRBD1 as D (5 bases). The germline gives CDR1 SEHNR, CDR2 FQNEAQ (reference sequence). Trimming left V 2 bases short and J 8 bases short, with 9 bases between. The length of the CDR3 is 12 residues. The DNA of the CDR3 is TGTGCCAGCAGCTTACGGGGGGAAGGCTACACCTTC. As protein: CASSLRGEGYTF.

This clonotype showed up just a few times. The chain combines TRBV11-2 with TRBJ2-1; the D call may be TRBD1 or TRBD2 (5 bases each). V shed 0 bases and J shed 12 bases, with 18 bases lying between them. This CDR3 region has 15 residues. Germline V CDR1 and CDR2: SGHAT, FQNNGV. The CDR3 loop is CASSLDFLQGEGQFF. The DNA of the CDR3 is TGTGCCAGCAGCTTAGACTTTTTGCAGGGCGAGGGGCAGTTCTTC.

The V and J genes are TRBV5-1 and TRBJ1-3, with no clear D. The V and J ends lost 4 bases and 5 bases respectively, with 10 bases between them. The CDR3 consists of 13 residues. The germline CDR1 and CDR2 sequences are SGHRS and YFSETQ. CDR3 amino acids: CASSTGPRNTIYF. The CDR3, as DNA: TGCGCCAGCAGCACCGGACCCAGAAACACCATATATTTT.

Here the CDR3 DNA reads TGTGCCAGCAGTGAAGAATCTAGCTCCTACAATGAGCAGTTCTTC. It is translated as CASSEESSSYNEQFF. The chain uses TRBV2 and TRBJ2-1; D remains unclear. Germline assignment: CDR1 SNHLY and CDR2 FYNNEI. V was pared by 1 base and J by 0 bases, with 7 bases between. This CDR3 spans 15 amino acids.

Only a few counts were recorded for this clonotype. The chain employs TRBV18 and TRBJ1-5; D gene unclear. Germline V lookup: CDR1 KGHSH, CDR2 LQKENI. The V end lost 5 bases, the J end lost 1 base, and 9 bases lay between the germline ends. This CDR3 is 14 amino acids long. In DNA, the CDR3 is TGTGCCAGCTCATCACTGGACAGCAATCAGCCCCAGCATTTT. It codes for CASSSLDSNQPQHF.

The CDR3 nucleotides read TGTGCCACCGCGGACAGGTCGACTACCTACGAGCAGTACTTC. It codes for CATADRSTTYEQYF. The rearrangement joins TRBV10-3 to TRBJ2-7; 7 bases are shared with TRBD1. Trimming at V came to 10 bases and at J to 2 bases, leaving 11 bases not matched to a gene. The CDR3 is made up of 14 amino acids. The germline gives CDR1 ENHRY, CDR2 SYGVKD.

The J gene is TRBJ1-1, the V gene TRBV6-2 or TRBV6-3; no firm D call. V lost 5 bases to trimming and J lost 0 bases, with 7 bases between them. Germline V gives CDR1 MNHEY, CDR2 SVGEGT. The CDR3 runs 13 residues. Written as DNA, the CDR3 is TGTGCCAGCAGTGAAGTGGTGAACACTGAAGCTTTCTTT. This translates into CASSEVVNTEAFF.

This chain joins TRBV27 and TRBJ2-1; the D gene is possibly TRBD2 (6 bases). This CDR3 has 14 residues. Germline CDR1 reads MNHEY; CDR2 reads SMNVEV (reference sequence). Trimming took 8 bases from V and 6 from J, leaving 17 bases between them. Written as DNA, the CDR3 is TGTGCCAGCTTCGGACTATCGGGGACCAATGAGCAGTTCTTC. Its protein product is CASFGLSGTNEQFF.

This clonotype was counted only a few times. The chain combines TRBV6-1 with TRBJ2-5; D remains ambiguous. The V and J ends lost 2 bases and 7 bases respectively, with 11 bases between them. This CDR3 is built from 13 residues. Germline V gene data show CDR1 as MNHNS and CDR2 as SASEGT. The CDR3 sequence: CASSEPVVWTQYF. CDR3 nucleotide sequence: TGTGCCAGCAGTGAACCGGTAGTTTGGACCCAGTACTTC.

This chain uses TRBV5-4 with TRBJ1-1; 7 bases are shared with TRBD1. Trimming removed 0 bases from V and 2 bases from J; junction bases left unmatched: 4. Looked up from germline, CDR1 is SGHNT and CDR2 is YYREEE (reference sequence). The CDR3 is made up of 15 amino acids. DNA for the CDR3: TGTGCCAGCAGCTTGGGAGGGACAGTTAACACTGAAGCTTTCTTT. It translates to CASSLGGTVNTEAFF.

This clonotype was observed a few times. This chain joins TRBV7-2 and TRBJ1-5; the D gene is possibly TRBD1 (6 bases). There are 15 residues in the CDR3. V lost 2 bases and J 7 bases, leaving 15 bases between the germline ends. The germline gives CDR1 SGHTA, CDR2 FQGNSA. The CDR3 coding sequence is TGTGCCAGCAGCTTATCCCCAGGAGGGGGGCAGCCCCAGCATTTT. Translated, it gives CASSLSPGGGQPQHF.

This clonotype was seen a few times. This chain joins TRBV7-9 and TRBJ2-1; TRBD2 is a possible D gene (7 bases). The CDR3 extends over 14 amino acids. Trimming took 1 base from V and 15 from J, leaving 19 bases between them. Germline V gives CDR1 SEHNR, CDR2 FQNEAQ (reference sequence). CDR3 residues: CASSLVGWGGTRFF. CDR3 nucleotides: TGTGCCAGCAGCTTAGTGGGTTGGGGGGGCACGAGGTTCTTC. The variable domain in full, completed from reference TRBV7-9 and TRBJ2-1, reads DTGVSQNPRHKITKRGQNVTFRCDPISEHNRLYWYRQTLGQGPEFLTYFQNEAQLEKSRLLSDRFSAERPKGSFSTLEIQRTEQGDSAMYLCASSLVGWGGTRFFGPGTRLTVL.

This sequence joins TRBV28 and TRBJ2-7; 9 nucleotides agree with TRBD1. The trim removed 2 bases at V and 4 bases at J, leaving 12 bases unmatched. Germline V gene sequence: CDR1 MDHEN, CDR2 SYDVKM. The CDR3 has 17 amino acids. CDR3 residues: CASSLEGTGTGMYEQYF. CDR3 DNA: TGTGCCAGCAGTTTAGAGGGGACCGGGACAGGGATGTACGAGCAGTACTTC.

V and J are TRBV6-5 and TRBJ2-1; the D call may be TRBD1 or TRBD2 (6 bases each). The CDR3 covers 14 residues. Germline V gene sequence: CDR1 MNHEY, CDR2 SVGAGI. V lost 6 bases, J lost 4 bases, and 13 bases lay in between. The CDR3 sequence: CASSSRGGYNEQFF. CDR3 bases: TGTGCCAGCAGCTCCAGAGGGGGGTACAATGAGCAGTTCTTC.

The chain is built from TRBV7-2 and TRBJ1-1, with D perhaps matching TRBD1 (6 bases). Germline assignment: CDR1 SGHTA and CDR2 FQGNSA. Trimming shortened V by 4 bases and J by 5 bases, and 17 bases separated the two germline ends. This CDR3 is 15 amino acids long. CDR3 sequence: CASSSAQQGRTEAFF. The DNA for the CDR3 is TGTGCCAGCAGCTCAGCACAACAGGGCCGAACTGAAGCTTTCTTT.

The chain has TRBV7-9 and TRBJ2-7, with D maybe TRBD2 (5 bases). This CDR3 has 15 amino acids. Germline CDR1 is SEHNR and CDR2 is FQNEAQ (reference sequence). The V end was cut by 5 bases, the J end by 5 bases, with 19 bases between. CDR3 nucleotide sequence: TGTGCCAGCAGCCGCACTAGTTACCGTACCCACGAGCAGTACTTC. Its protein product is CASSRTSYRTHEQYF.